A single sample gave rise to the 9 T cell receptor beta chains below, sequenced in a study of T-cell reconstitution after alpha-beta-depleted transplantation in children. The TCRbeta library was prepared with unique molecular identifiers. TCRdb fed the PCR reads into MiXCR, producing one record per CDR3 protein. The sample has 490,000 or so distinct CDR3 sequences, 10% seen once. The material sequenced was PBMCs, taken before TCRalphabeta/CD19-depleted stem cell transplant. The receptors shown here come from a child aged 2 to 15 with inherited bone marrow failure, due to receive a stem cell transplant.

This clonotype has more than one count but fewer than ten. The rearrangement joins TRBV5-1 to TRBJ2-3, with D unresolved. The CDR3 runs to 16 residues. V lost 4 bases to trimming and J lost 0 bases, with 15 bases between them. Germline CDR1 and CDR2: SGHRS and YFSETQ. The CDR3 sequence is CASSPKSSTSTDTQYF. CDR3 coding DNA: TGCGCCAGCAGCCCGAAGTCCTCCACTAGCACAGATACGCAGTATTTT. The whole variable domain, remainder taken from reference TRBV5-1 and TRBJ2-3, is KAGVTQTPRYLIKTRGQQVTLSCSPISGHRSVSWYQQTPGQGLQFLFEYFSETQRNKGNFPGRFSGRQFSNSRSEMNVSTLELGDSALYLCASSPKSSTSTDTQYFGPGTRLTVL.

A remark on this clonotype: Just one base apart from a much larger clone, this may be a read error. The chain employs TRBV5-1 and TRBJ2-7; either TRBD1 or TRBD2 may supply D (5 bases each). V was cut by 4 bases and J by 8 bases, with 19 bases left in between. CDR1 is SGHRS, CDR2 YFSETQ, per germline. CDR3 length: 14 amino acids. The CDR3 loop reads CASSGLSLGDQQYF. The CDR3 nucleotides read TGCGCCAGCAGCGGCCTAAGTCTAGGGGACCAGCAGTACTTC.

Remarks on this clonotype: This is likely a read error, given that the CDR3 carries no conserved phenylalanine or tryptophan at its end. CDR3 nucleotides: TGTGCCAGCAGTTTCGCGGGAGGAGCCGATGAGCAGTTCTCC. It codes for CASSFAGGADEQFS. The rearrangement links TRBV12-3 or TRBV12-4 to TRBJ2-1; 8 bases align to TRBD2. Trimming took 3 bases from V and 8 from J; bases not matched to a gene: 6. The CDR3 consists of 14 residues.

In its sample, this clonotype was seen many times. The CDR3 region has the DNA TGTGCCAGCAGTTACGTGGGGAGCAATCAGCCCCAGCATTTT. Protein sequence: CASSYVGSNQPQHF. The V gene is TRBV6-2 or TRBV6-3, the J gene TRBJ1-5; D gene ambiguous. The CDR3 runs to 14 residues. The germline CDR1 and CDR2 sequences are MNHEY and SVGEGT. V gave up 2 bases and J gave up 1 base, with 6 bases separating them.

To note about this clonotype: This may stem from a read error, because a much larger clone lies one nucleotide away. The chain is built from TRBV7-2 and TRBJ2-7; 7 bases fit TRBD2. This CDR3 contains 15 residues. CDR1 is SGHTA and CDR2 is FQGNSA in the germline V gene. The DNA of the CDR3 is TGTGCCAGCAGCTTTGGGGGAGGGGTCAGCTACGGGCAGTACTTC. Protein sequence: CASSFGGGVSYGQYF.

This clonotype appeared many times. The J gene is TRBJ1-6, the V gene TRBV25-1; D gene ambiguous. The CDR3 runs to 13 residues. CDR1 and CDR2 (germline): MGHDK, SYGVNS. Trimming left V 3 bases short and J 8 bases short, with 8 bases between. CDR3 region: CASSEDGHSPLHF. In DNA, the CDR3 is TGTGCCAGCAGTGAGGATGGACATTCACCCCTCCACTTT.

The V and J genes are TRBV3-1 and TRBJ1-2; 7 bases are shared with TRBD1. Germline V gene data show CDR1 as LGHDT and CDR2 as YNNKEL (reference sequence). V trimming: 2 bases; J trimming: 3 bases; junction bases outside the gene matches: 12. CDR3 length: 17 residues. The CDR3 nucleotides read TGTGCCAGCAGCCAAAGCCCTTTCCCAGACAGGGACTATGGCTACACCTTC. As protein: CASSQSPFPDRDYGYTF.

As for this clonotype: A much larger clone is a single base away; this may be a read error. This chain joins TRBV3-1 and TRBJ2-7; 9 bases map to TRBD2. Germline loops: CDR1 LGHDT, CDR2 YNNKEL (reference sequence). The trim removed 1 base at V and 4 bases at J, leaving 11 bases unmatched. The CDR3 loop spans 17 amino acids. The CDR3 reads CASSQGTPGTSRYEQYF. The CDR3 DNA follows: TGTGCCAGCAGCCAAGGGACCCCCGGGACTAGCAGATACGAGCAGTACTTC.

The chain joins TRBV27 to TRBJ2-7; 11 bases align to TRBD2. The CDR3 is 16 residues long. CDR1 and CDR2 from the germline V gene are MNHEY and SMNVEV (reference sequence). V lost 0 bases and J lost 7; bases outside the gene matches: 8. CDR3 coding DNA: TGTGCCAGCAGTTTATCCCCACTAGCGGGAGCGGGTGAGCAGTACTTC. Encoded protein: CASSLSPLAGAGEQYF.